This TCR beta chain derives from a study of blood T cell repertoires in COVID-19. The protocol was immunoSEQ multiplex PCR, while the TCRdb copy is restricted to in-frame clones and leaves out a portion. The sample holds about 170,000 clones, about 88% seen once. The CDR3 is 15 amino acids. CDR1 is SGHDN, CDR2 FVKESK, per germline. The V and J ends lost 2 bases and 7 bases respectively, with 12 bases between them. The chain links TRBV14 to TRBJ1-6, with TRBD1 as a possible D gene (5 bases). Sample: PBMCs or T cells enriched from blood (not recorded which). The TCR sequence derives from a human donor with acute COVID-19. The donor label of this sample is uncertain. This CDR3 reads CASSQRGPGNSPLHF. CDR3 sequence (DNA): TGTGCCAGCAGCCAAAGGGGCCCAGGGAATTCACCCCTCCACTTT.